A selection of T cell receptor beta chains follows, all from one sample in a study of technical replicates of blood from a few donors. The repertoire was sequenced with immunoSEQ multiplex PCR; TCRdb's copy has only in-frame clones and lacks some. The sample carries some 81,000 clones, roughly 90% recorded once. Source material: T cells isolated from PBMCs. All receptors derive from a human donor in good health. Both conserved end residues are part of each CDR3. Each record gives: D gene, clone size, J gene, V gene, CDR3 DNA, CDR3 protein. A D gene is named only where the DNA matches it firmly. Clone size, where shown, is once, few, many, or a class for clones that have expanded.

>TRBD1|few|TRBJ1-1|TRBV9
TGTGCCAGCAGCTCTCGACAGGGGGCTACTGAAGCTTTCTTT
CASSSRQGATEAFF
>TRBD2|.|TRBJ2-5|TRBV4-1
TGCGCCAGCAGCCTAGGACTAGGGGAGACCCAGTACTTC
CASSLGLGETQYF
>.|.|TRBJ1-2|TRBV6-5
TGTGCCAGCAGCCTCGCGGAGGCAGGCTACTATGGCTACACCTTC
CASSLAEAGYYGYTF
>TRBD1|.|TRBJ1-5|TRBV30
TGTGCCTGGAGTACCCAGGGACAGGCCAATCAGCCCCAGCATTTT
CAWSTQGQANQPQHF
>TRBD1|once|TRBJ1-2|TRBV9
TGTGCCAGCAGCACCGAGAATACAGGGGTTCGGTATGGCTACACCTTC
CASSTENTGVRYGYTF
>TRBD2|.|TRBJ2-7|TRBV29-1
TGCAGCGTTGAAGTTAGCGGGCAGATCTACGAGCAGTACTTC
CSVEVSGQIYEQYF
>.|.|TRBJ2-5|TRBV2
TGTGCCAGCAGTGAAAGCCAGACCCAGTACTTC
CASSESQTQYF
>.|.|TRBJ2-3|TRBV9
TGTGCCAGCAGCGCCTCGGGGATTGTGTTCACAGATACGCAGTATTTT
CASSASGIVFTDTQYF
>.|.|TRBJ2-1|TRBV6-1
TGTGCCAGCAGTGGCTCGGGACACAACTACAATGAGCAGTTCTTC
CASSGSGHNYNEQFF
>.|.|TRBJ1-3|TRBV6-5
TGTGCCAGCACAATAGCCGCAGGAAACACCATATATTTT
CASTIAAGNTIYF
>.|once|TRBJ2-2|TRBV7-7
TGTGCTAGCAGCTTAGCCCCGATAGAGTACACCGGGGAGCTGTTTTTT
CASSLAPIEYTGELFF
>TRBD1|.|TRBJ1-1|TRBV6-6
TGTGCCACGACTCCCTGGACAGGGCGGAACACTGAAGCTTTCTTT
CATTPWTGRNTEAFF
>.|.|TRBJ2-2|TRBV29-1
TGCAGCGTTGAAGTGAGGCCCGGGGAGCTGTTTTTT
CSVEVRPGELFF
>TRBD1|.|TRBJ2-1|TRBV7-9
TGTGCCAGCAGCTATCTCCGGGACAGGGGGCTAAGGGGGAACAATGAGCAGTTCTTC
CASSYLRDRGLRGNNEQFF
>TRBD1|.|TRBJ2-7|TRBV5-1
TGCGCCAGCAGCTTGGGCTCCAGGGGGCTCTACGAGCAGTACTTC
CASSLGSRGLYEQYF
>TRBD1|.|TRBJ2-1|TRBV7-8
TGTGCCAGCAGCTTAATTGGTTCAGGACAGGGCAGCAATGAGCAGTTCTTC
CASSLIGSGQGSNEQFF
>TRBD1|.|TRBJ2-7|TRBV5-1
TGCGCCAGCACCGGCACAGGGGGCTCCTACGAGCAGTACTTC
CASTGTGGSYEQYF
>.|.|TRBJ2-7|TRBV5-1
TGCGCCAGCAGCTTGGGCGGGACCCAAAGGTCCTACGAGCAGTACTTC
CASSLGGTQRSYEQYF
>.|.|TRBJ1-2|TRBV13
TGTGCCAGCAGCTTCGGGGACTATGGCTACACCTTC
CASSFGDYGYTF
>.|.|TRBJ2-1|TRBV7-2
TGTGCCAGCAGCTACGCGGGCCCCGAGCAGTTCTTC
CASSYAGPEQFF
>.|.|TRBJ2-5|TRBV9
TGTGCCAGCAGCGTATCGGGTCTACAAGAGACCCAGTACTTC
CASSVSGLQETQYF
>TRBD2|.|TRBJ2-7|TRBV6-6
TGTGCCAGCACTGATAGCGGGAGGGTCTACGAGCAGTACTTC
CASTDSGRVYEQYF
>.|.|TRBJ1-2|TRBV5-1
TGCGCCAGCAGCTTAGTGGCGGAGAACTATGGCTACACCTTC
CASSLVAENYGYTF
>.|once|TRBJ2-1|TRBV9
TGTGCCAGCAGCGTACAAAGTTCGGGGGGCCAACTATACAATGAGCAGTTCTTC
CASSVQSSGGQLYNEQFF
>.|.|TRBJ1-1|TRBV19
TGTGCCAGTAGCGCGGAATCTACAGCGGGGAACACTGAAGCTTTCTTT
CASSAESTAGNTEAFF
>.|.|TRBJ2-5|TRBV4-2
TGTGCCAGCAGCCAAGATGTAGGGCAGGGCCAAGAGACCCAGTACTTC
CASSQDVGQGQETQYF
>TRBD2|.|TRBJ2-1|TRBV15
TGTGCCACCAGCCAGCCTAGCGGGAGCTCCTACAATGAGCAGTTCTTC
CATSQPSGSSYNEQFF
>TRBD1|once|TRBJ2-7|TRBV7-2
TGTGCCAGCAGCCCCGCCGGGACAGGGGGTAGAGGTTCCTACGAGCAGTACTTC
CASSPAGTGGRGSYEQYF
>TRBD2|once|TRBJ2-2|TRBV30
TGTGCCTGGAGTGCTGGACTAGCGGTCACCGGGGAGCTGTTTTTT
CAWSAGLAVTGELFF
>TRBD1|.|TRBJ2-3|TRBV7-9
TGTGCCAGCAGCTTAGCCTTGGGACAGGGGATTAGCACAGATACGCAGTATTTT
CASSLALGQGISTDTQYF
>TRBD1|.|TRBJ1-2|TRBV9
TGTGCCAGCAGCGAGGGACAGGGAATCGGGGGCTACACCTTC
CASSEGQGIGGYTF